A single TCR beta chain is shown here with its context. Its antigen is not known. This entry is derived from a study of blood T cells in healthy people across ages. Study results and limitations: Diversity estimates drawn from one million T cells were deemed underestimates.

A second about 6 to 11 cycle PCR used barcoded and J-beta primers. Each cDNA molecule, via a template-switch adaptor with 12 random nucleotides, was tagged. TCRdb used MiXCR to reprocess the 5' RACE reads, holding one entry per CDR3 protein. Among around 750,000 distinct CDR3 sequences listed, about 55% were seen once. This receptor was taken from a man older than 75 in good health. Sequencing used blood.

CDR3 DNA: TGTGCCAGCAGCATTCGCCGGGAGACCCAGTACTTC. This encodes CASSIRRETQYF. The chain couples TRBV5-6 to TRBJ2-5, with unresolved D. The CDR3 is 12 residues long. Trimming pared 4 bases from V and 5 bases from J, leaving 9 bases between. Germline V gene sequence: CDR1 SGHDT, CDR2 YYEEEE.